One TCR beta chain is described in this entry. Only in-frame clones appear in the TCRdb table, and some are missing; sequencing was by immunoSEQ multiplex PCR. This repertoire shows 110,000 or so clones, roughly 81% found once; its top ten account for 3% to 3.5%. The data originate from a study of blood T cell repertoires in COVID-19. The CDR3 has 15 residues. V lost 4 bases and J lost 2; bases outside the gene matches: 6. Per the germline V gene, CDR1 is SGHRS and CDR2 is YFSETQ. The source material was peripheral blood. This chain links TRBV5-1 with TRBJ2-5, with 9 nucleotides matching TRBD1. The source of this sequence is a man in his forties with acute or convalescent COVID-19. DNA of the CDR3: TGCGCCAGCAGCAACTTAGACAGGGGGCAAGAGACCCAGTACTTC. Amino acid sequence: CASSNLDRGQETQYF. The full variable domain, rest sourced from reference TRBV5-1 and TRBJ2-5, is KAGVTQTPRYLIKTRGQQVTLSCSPISGHRSVSWYQQTPGQGLQFLFEYFSETQRNKGNFPGRFSGRQFSNSRSEMNVSTLELGDSALYLCASSNLDRGQETQYFGPGTRLLVL.